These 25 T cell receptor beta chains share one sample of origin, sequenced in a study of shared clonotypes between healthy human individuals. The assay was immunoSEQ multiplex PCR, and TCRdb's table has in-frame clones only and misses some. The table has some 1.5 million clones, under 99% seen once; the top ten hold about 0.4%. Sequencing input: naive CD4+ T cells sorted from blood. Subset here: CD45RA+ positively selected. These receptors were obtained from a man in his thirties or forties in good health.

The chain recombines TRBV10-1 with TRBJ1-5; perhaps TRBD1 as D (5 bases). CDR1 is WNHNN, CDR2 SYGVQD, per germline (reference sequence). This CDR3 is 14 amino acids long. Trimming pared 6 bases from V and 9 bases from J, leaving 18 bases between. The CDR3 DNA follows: TGCGCCAGCAGCGGGGGTCAGATAGAGTCGCCCCAGCATTTT. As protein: CASSGGQIESPQHF.

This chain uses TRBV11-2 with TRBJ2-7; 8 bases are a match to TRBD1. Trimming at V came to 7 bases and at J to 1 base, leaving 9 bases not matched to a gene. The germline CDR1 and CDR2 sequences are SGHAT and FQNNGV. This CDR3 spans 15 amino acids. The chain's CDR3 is CASTGGQEASYEQYF. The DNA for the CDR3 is TGTGCCAGCACCGGGGGACAGGAGGCATCCTACGAGCAGTACTTC. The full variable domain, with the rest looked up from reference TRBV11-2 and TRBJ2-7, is EAGVAQSPRYKIIEKRQSVAFWCNPISGHATLYWYQQILGQGPKLLIQFQNNGVVDDSQLPKDRFSAERLKGVDSTLKIQPAKLEDSAVYLCASTGGQEASYEQYFGPGTRLTVT.

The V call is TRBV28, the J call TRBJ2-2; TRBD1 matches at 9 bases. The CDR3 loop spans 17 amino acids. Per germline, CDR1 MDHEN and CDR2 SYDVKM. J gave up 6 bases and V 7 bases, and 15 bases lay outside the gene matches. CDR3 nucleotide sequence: TGTGCCAGCACTCAAATTCCGGGACAGGGAAGGTCCGGGGAGCTGTTTTTT. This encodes CASTQIPGQGRSGELFF.

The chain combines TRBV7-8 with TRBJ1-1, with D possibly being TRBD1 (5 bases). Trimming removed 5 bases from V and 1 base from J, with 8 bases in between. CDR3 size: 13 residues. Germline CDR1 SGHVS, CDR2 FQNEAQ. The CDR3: CASSQTENTEAFF. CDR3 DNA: TGTGCCAGCAGCCAGACAGAGAACACTGAAGCTTTCTTT.

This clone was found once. As DNA, the CDR3 is TGCGCCAGCAGCTTGGTAGTTCGGGTCCCGTACTTC. Translating gives CASSLVVRVPYF. The chain combines TRBV5-1 with TRBJ2-4, with no clear D. The CDR3 covers 12 residues. V was shortened by 0 bases and J by 15 bases, with 13 bases between the two germline ends. In germline, CDR1 is SGHRS, CDR2 YFSETQ.

Here the CDR3 reads CASSFGANEKLFF. The CDR3 region has the DNA TGTGCCAGCTCATTTGGGGCTAATGAAAAACTGTTTTTT. This chain links TRBV18 with TRBJ1-4; no clear D. Germline V CDR1 and CDR2: KGHSH, LQKENI. Trimming stripped 5 bases from V and 3 bases from J, with 7 bases between. This CDR3 comprises 13 residues.

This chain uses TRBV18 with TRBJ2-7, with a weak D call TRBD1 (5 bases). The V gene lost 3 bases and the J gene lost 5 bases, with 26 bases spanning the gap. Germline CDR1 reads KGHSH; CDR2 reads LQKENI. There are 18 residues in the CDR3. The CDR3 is CASSPLIRGEWGQNEQYF. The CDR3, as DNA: TGTGCCAGCTCACCCTTGATTAGGGGCGAGTGGGGTCAAAACGAGCAGTACTTC.

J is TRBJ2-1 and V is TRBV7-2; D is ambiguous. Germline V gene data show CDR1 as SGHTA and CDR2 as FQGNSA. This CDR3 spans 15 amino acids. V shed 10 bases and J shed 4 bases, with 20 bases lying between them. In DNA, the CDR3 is TGTGCCACTTCTGCCCCACCCGTGGGTTACAATGAGCAGTTCTTC. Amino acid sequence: CATSAPPVGYNEQFF. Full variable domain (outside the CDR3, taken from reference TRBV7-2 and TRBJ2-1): GAGVSQSPSNKVTEKGKDVELRCDPISGHTALYWYRQSLGQGLEFLIYFQGNSAPDKSGLPSDRFSAERTGGSVSTLTIQRTQQEDSAVYLCATSAPPVGYNEQFFGPGTRLTVL.

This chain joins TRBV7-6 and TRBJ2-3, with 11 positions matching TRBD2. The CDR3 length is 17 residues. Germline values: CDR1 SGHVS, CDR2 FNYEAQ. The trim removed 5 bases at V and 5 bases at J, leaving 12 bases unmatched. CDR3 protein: CASSRWLAGGSLDTQYF. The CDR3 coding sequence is TGTGCCAGCAGCCGGTGGCTAGCGGGAGGATCGTTAGATACGCAGTATTTT.

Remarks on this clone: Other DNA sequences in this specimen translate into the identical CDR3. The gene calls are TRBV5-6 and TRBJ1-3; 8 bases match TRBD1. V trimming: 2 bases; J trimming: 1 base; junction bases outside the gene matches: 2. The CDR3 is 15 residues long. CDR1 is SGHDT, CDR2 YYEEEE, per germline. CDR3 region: CASSFGQGSGNTIYF. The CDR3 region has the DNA TGTGCCAGCAGCTTTGGACAGGGATCTGGAAACACCATATATTTT.

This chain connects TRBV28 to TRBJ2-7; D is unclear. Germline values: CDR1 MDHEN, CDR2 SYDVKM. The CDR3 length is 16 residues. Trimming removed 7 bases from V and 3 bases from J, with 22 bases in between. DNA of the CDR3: TGTGCCAGCAACCCGTTTCGGCCCATCTCCCGCTACGAGCAGTACTTC. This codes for CASNPFRPISRYEQYF. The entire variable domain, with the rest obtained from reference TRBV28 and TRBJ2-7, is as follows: DVKVTQSSRYLVKRTGEKVFLECVQDMDHENMFWYRQDPGLGLRLIYFSYDVKMKEKGDIPEGYSVSREKKERFSLILESASTNQTSMYLCASNPFRPISRYEQYFGPGTRLTVT.

For the CDR3, the DNA is TGTGCCAGCAGCGTAGGCTCGCGGGAGGTGGTAGGCACAGATACGCAGTATTTT. Encoded protein: CASSVGSREVVGTDTQYF. The genes are TRBV9 and TRBJ2-3; 8 positions match TRBD2. Germline-derived CDR1 and CDR2 are SGDLS and YYNGEE. This CDR3 region has 18 residues. Trimming cost V 0 bases and J 1 base; bases outside gene matches: 10.

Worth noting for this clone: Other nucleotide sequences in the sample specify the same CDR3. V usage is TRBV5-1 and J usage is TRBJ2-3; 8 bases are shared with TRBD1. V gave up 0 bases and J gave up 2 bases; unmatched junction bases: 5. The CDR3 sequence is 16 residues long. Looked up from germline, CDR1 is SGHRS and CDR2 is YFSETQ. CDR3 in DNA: TGCGCCAGCAGCTTGGGAGACAGGGGTAACACAGATACGCAGTATTTT. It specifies CASSLGDRGNTDTQYF.

For the CDR3, the DNA is TGTGCCTGGAGTACCCGCTCGGGAGCGGGAGGGGTTCGGTACTTC. This gives the protein CAWSTRSGAGGVRYF. The chain employs TRBV30 and TRBJ2-7, with 10 bases identical to TRBD2. This CDR3 region has 15 residues. CDR1 is GTSNPN and CDR2 is SVGIG in the germline V gene (reference sequence). V dropped 2 bases and J dropped 12; count of bases not matched to a gene: 16.

CDR3 protein: CASSLGSGRETQYF. DNA for the CDR3: TGTGCCAGCAGTCTCGGTTCAGGCCGGGAGACCCAGTACTTC. The chain uses TRBV27 and TRBJ2-5; D unresolved. The CDR3 sequence is 14 residues long. Germline-derived CDR1 and CDR2 are MNHEY and SMNVEV (reference sequence). V was pared by 5 bases and J by 5 bases, with 15 bases between.

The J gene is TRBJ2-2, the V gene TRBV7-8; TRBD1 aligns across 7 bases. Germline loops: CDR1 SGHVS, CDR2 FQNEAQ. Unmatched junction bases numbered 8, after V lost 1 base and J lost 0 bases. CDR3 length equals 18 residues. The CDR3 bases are TGTGCCAGCAGCTTAGTAGGCAGGGGGTACGCGAACACCGGGGAGCTGTTTTTT. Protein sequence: CASSLVGRGYANTGELFF.

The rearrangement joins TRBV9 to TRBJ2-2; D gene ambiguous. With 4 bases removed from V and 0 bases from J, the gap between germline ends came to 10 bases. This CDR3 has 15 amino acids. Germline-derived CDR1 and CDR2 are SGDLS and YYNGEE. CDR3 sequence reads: CASSNYGANTGELFF. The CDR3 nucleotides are TGTGCCAGCAGCAATTATGGGGCGAACACCGGGGAGCTGTTTTTT.

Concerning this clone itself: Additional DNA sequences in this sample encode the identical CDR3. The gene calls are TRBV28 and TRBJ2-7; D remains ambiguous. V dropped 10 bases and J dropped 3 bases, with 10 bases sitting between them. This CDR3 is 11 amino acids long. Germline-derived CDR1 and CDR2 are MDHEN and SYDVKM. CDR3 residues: CATRQNYEQYF. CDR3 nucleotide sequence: TGTGCCACCCGACAAAACTACGAGCAGTACTTC.

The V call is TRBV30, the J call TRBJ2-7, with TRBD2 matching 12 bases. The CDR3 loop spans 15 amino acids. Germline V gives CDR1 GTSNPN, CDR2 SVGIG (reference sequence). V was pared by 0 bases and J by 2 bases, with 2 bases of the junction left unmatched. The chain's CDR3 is CAWSVGLAGPYEQYF. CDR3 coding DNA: TGTGCCTGGAGTGTAGGACTAGCGGGGCCCTACGAGCAGTACTTC.

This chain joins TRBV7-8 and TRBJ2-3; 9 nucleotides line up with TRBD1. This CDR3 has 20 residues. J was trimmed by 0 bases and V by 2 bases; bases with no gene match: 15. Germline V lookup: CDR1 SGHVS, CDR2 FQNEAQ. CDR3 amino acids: CASSLFRQGGHLASTDTQYF. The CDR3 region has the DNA TGTGCCAGCAGCTTATTCCGACAGGGGGGCCACCTGGCTAGCACAGATACGCAGTATTTT.

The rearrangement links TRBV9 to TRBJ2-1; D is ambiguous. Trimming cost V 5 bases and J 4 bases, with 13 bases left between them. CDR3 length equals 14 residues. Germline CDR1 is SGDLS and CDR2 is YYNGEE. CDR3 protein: CASRRSRTYNEQFF. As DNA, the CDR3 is TGTGCCAGCAGGAGGTCCCGAACTTACAATGAGCAGTTCTTC.

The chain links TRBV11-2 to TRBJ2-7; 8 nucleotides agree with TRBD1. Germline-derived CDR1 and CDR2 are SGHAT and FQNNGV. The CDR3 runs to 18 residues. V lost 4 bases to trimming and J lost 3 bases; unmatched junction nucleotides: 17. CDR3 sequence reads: CASSYTQPQGAQIYEQYF. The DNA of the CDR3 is TGTGCCAGCAGCTATACACAACCCCAGGGGGCGCAAATCTACGAGCAGTACTTC.

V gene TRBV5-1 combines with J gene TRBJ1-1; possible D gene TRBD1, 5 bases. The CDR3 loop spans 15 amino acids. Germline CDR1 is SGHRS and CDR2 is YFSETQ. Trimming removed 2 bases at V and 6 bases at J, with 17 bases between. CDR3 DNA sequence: TGCGCCAGCAGCTTATTTGGAGGGGCCGAGGCTGAAGCTTTCTTT. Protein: CASSLFGGAEAEAFF.

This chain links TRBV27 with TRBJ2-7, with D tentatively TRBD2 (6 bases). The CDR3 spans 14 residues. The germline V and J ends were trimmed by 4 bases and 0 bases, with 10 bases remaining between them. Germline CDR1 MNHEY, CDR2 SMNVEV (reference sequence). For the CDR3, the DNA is TGTGCCAGCAGTTATGGGGGGAGCTCCTACGAGCAGTACTTC. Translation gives CASSYGGSSYEQYF.

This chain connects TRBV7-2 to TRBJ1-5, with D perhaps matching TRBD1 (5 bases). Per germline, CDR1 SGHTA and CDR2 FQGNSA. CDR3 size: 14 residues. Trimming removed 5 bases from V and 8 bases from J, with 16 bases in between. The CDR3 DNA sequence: TGTGCCAGCAGCCCCATAGGGGTGGAGAAGCCCCAGCATTTT. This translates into CASSPIGVEKPQHF. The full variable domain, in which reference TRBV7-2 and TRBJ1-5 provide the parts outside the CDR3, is GAGVSQSPSNKVTEKGKDVELRCDPISGHTALYWYRQSLGQGLEFLIYFQGNSAPDKSGLPSDRFSAERTGGSVSTLTIQRTQQEDSAVYLCASSPIGVEKPQHFGDGTRLSIL.